This T cell receptor (beta chain) emerged from a study of metastatic and nonmetastatic thyroid tumors. The overall study: Thyroid patients, malignant and benign, had repertoires compared across blood and tumor or nodule tissue. Study findings and constraints: Relative to benign nodules, malignant thyroid tumors were reportedly characterized by significantly elevated TCR beta diversity in blood and tumor.

This clone was found many times. As yet, its antigen is unknown. CDR3 size: 15 residues. V lost 1 base to trimming and J lost 5 bases, with 12 bases between them. Germline V CDR1 and CDR2: SEHNR, FQNEAQ (reference sequence). Study processing details: The study took CDR3 differences across clinicopathological groups and made a distant-metastasis classifier for papillary thyroid cancer from them. TCRdb ran MiXCR on the PCR reads. Here the V and J calls rest on TCRdb's processing, not on the authors' analysis. The table records some 25,000 clones, 13% of them present only once. Until they underwent thyroid surgery, no patient had received any treatment.

V and J are TRBV7-9 and TRBJ2-1; tentatively, D is TRBD2 (6 bases). The sample was blood. The source is a female donor with papillary thyroid cancer or a benign thyroid nodule (not recorded which). Some clones in this sample may be carry-over from other donors' samples. The CDR3, as DNA: TGTGCCAGCAGCTTAGGTAGGAGGGCCCACAATGAGCAGTTCTTC. Translation gives CASSLGRRAHNEQFF.